This note documents a single T cell receptor beta chain sequence. Its antigen remains unknown. The junction and the germline gene differ at one end; a read error may be behind it. Data came from immunoSEQ multiplex PCR; TCRdb stores just in-frame clones and leaves some out. The table lists 3,000 to 4,500 clones, roughly 72% of them singletons. The sample originates from a study of PD-1 blockade in classical Hodgkin lymphoma. Study-level results: Those starting nivolumab under 1 year post-ASCT were excluded. TCR diversity in CD4+, not CD8+, cells rose significantly by C4D1.

Time point reported: cycle 4 day 1 (C4D1), after about 6 weeks of nivolumab. Every patient relapsed after autologous stem cell transplantation, and brentuximab vedotin exposure varied. Magnetic depletion of non-target cells from thawed PBMCs yielded purified CD8+ T cells. The CDR3 has 13 amino acids. CDR1 and CDR2 from the germline V gene are MGHRA and YSYEKL. Sequenced here: CD8+ T cells from blood, sampled before the fourth cycle of nivolumab. The receptor was derived from a human donor with classical Hodgkin lymphoma. The chain is built from TRBV4-1 and TRBJ2-1; no firm D call. The CDR3 spells CASRGDSSNEQFF. CDR3 nucleotides: TGCGCCAGCAGAGGAGACTCCTCCAATGAGCAGTTCTTC.